The 30 T cell receptor beta chains reported below all come from one sample, sequenced in a study of cytomegalovirus exposure and HLA in healthy donors (dated by TCRdb to the late 2010s). Libraries were made using the immunoSEQ multiplex PCR assay. A mixture of 60 forward primers for TCR Vbeta segments and 13 reverse primers for TCR Jbeta segments was used in the multiplex PCR. Imported from immuneACCESS, the table was reduced by TCRdb to in-frame sequences with V and J called. These copies leave out some clones; in studies compared against another copy, an unresolved V gene accounts for under half, and the cause of the remainder is not known. Recorded for this sample are about 170,000 clones; 75% to 90% of them occurred a single time. The ten largest clones represent 1.5% to 2% of the sample. Sample: PBMCs. The source of these receptors is a woman under 30 in good health and CMV-seronegative.

The chain uses TRBV27 and TRBJ2-1, with 7 bases matching TRBD1. The CDR3 is 17 residues long. The V segment lost 5 bases and the J segment 0 bases; nucleotides outside the gene matches: 10. Per germline, CDR1 MNHEY and CDR2 SMNVEV (reference sequence). The CDR3 region is CASSPSGTVNSYNEQFF. In nucleotides, the CDR3 is TGTGCCAGCAGTCCGTCAGGGACAGTTAACTCCTACAATGAGCAGTTCTTC.

V usage is TRBV19 and J usage is TRBJ1-2, with D possibly TRBD1 on 5 matching bases. The CDR3 loop spans 15 amino acids. The V end was cut by 7 bases, the J end by 8 bases, with 23 bases between. Germline CDR1 is LNHDA and CDR2 is SQIVND (reference sequence). CDR3 protein: CASKTTAGIPLGYTF. The CDR3 coding sequence is TGTGCCAGTAAAACCACGGCAGGGATCCCCCTCGGCTACACCTTC.

The rearrangement uses TRBV28 and TRBJ1-2; 8 bases match TRBD1. Looked up from germline, CDR1 is MDHEN and CDR2 is SYDVKM. Losses at the gene ends were 3 bases for V and 4 bases for J; bases not matched to a gene: 10. The CDR3 runs 16 residues. CDR3 loop: CASSFGRDRNLYGYTF. The CDR3 DNA is TGTGCCAGCAGTTTTGGACGGGACAGGAATCTCTATGGCTACACCTTC.

This sequence joins TRBV4-1 and TRBJ2-7; 12 bases are shared with TRBD2. This CDR3 has 15 amino acids. The V gene end was trimmed by 3 bases and the J gene end by 2 bases; junction bases not matched to a gene: 2. Germline V gene sequence: CDR1 MGHRA, CDR2 YSYEKL. The CDR3 reads CASSHLAGGPYEQYF. The DNA for the CDR3 is TGCGCCAGCAGCCACCTAGCGGGGGGGCCCTACGAGCAGTACTTC.

This sequence joins TRBV5-1 and TRBJ2-7, with TRBD2 identical over 10 bases. J gave up 1 base and V 5 bases, and 3 bases lay outside the gene matches. This CDR3 region has 14 residues. Germline V lookup: CDR1 SGHRS, CDR2 YFSETQ. The CDR3 DNA reads as TGCGCCAGCAGAGGAGCGGGAGGGTCCTACGAGCAGTACTTC. Its protein is CASRGAGGSYEQYF.

This chain links TRBV5-1 with TRBJ2-1; D is possibly TRBD1 (6 bases). Germline V gene lookup returns CDR1 SGHRS and CDR2 YFSETQ. This CDR3 has 17 residues. V shed 3 bases and J shed 4 bases, with 20 bases lying between them. The CDR3 sequence: CASSSSRPGQIYNEQFF. The CDR3 DNA follows: TGCGCCAGCAGCTCAAGTCGACCGGGACAAATTTACAATGAGCAGTTCTTC.

J is TRBJ2-7 and V is TRBV7-8; weak D call: TRBD1 (7 bases). Germline V gene lookup returns CDR1 SGHVS and CDR2 FQNEAQ. Trimming took off 4 bases at V and 3 bases at J, with 10 bases between the two ends. This CDR3 contains 13 residues. The CDR3 loop reads CASSWGDSYEQYF. Written as DNA, the CDR3 is TGTGCCAGCAGCTGGGGGGACAGCTACGAGCAGTACTTC.

The V and J genes are TRBV29-1 and TRBJ2-5; 8 nucleotides align to TRBD2. CDR3 size: 13 residues. Germline loops: CDR1 SQVTM, CDR2 ANQGSEA. With 4 bases clipped from V and 5 bases from J, the junction kept 6 bases outside the gene matches. This CDR3 reads CSVVAGGGETQYF. CDR3 sequence (DNA): TGCAGCGTTGTTGCGGGGGGCGGCGAGACCCAGTACTTC.

This chain links TRBV13 with TRBJ2-1; 7 bases match TRBD2. Germline CDR1 PRHDT, CDR2 FYEKMQ (reference sequence). CDR3 length equals 17 residues. V trimming: 5 bases; J trimming: 4 bases; junction bases outside the gene matches: 14. The CDR3 bases are TGTGCCAGCAGCCCGCGGTGGAGCGGGACGACATACAATGAGCAGTTCTTC. Translation: CASSPRWSGTTYNEQFF.

The chain couples TRBV6-5 to TRBJ1-1; the D gene is possibly TRBD1 (5 bases). CDR3 length: 11 amino acids. Germline lookup yields CDR1 MNHEY and CDR2 SVGAGI. Between the trimmed V and J ends, which lost 6 bases and 9 bases, there was a span of 11 bases. The CDR3 nucleotides read TGTGCCAGCAGACGACGGGGGAAAGCTTTCTTT. It codes for CASRRRGKAFF.

The gene calls are TRBV28 and TRBJ2-1; 10 nucleotides align to TRBD1. CDR1 MDHEN and CDR2 SYDVKM come from the germline V gene. The CDR3 is made up of 20 amino acids. Germline trimming cut 6 bases from V and 4 bases from J; bases unmatched to any gene: 21. The CDR3 coding sequence is TGTGCCAGCAGGGGCTCGGGACAGGGGTTTTTGCGGGAGAGTTACAATGAGCAGTTCTTC. This codes for CASRGSGQGFLRESYNEQFF.

In regard to this clone: The sample carries other DNA sequences with the same CDR3. The V call is TRBV29-1, the J call TRBJ2-7, with 7 bases fitting TRBD1. V shed 4 bases and J 2 bases; nucleotides not matched to a gene: 5. This CDR3 contains 13 residues. Germline V gene lookup returns CDR1 SQVTM and CDR2 ANQGSEA. In DNA form, the CDR3 reads TGCAGCGTTGGGACAGGTGTTACCTACGAGCAGTACTTC. Amino acids: CSVGTGVTYEQYF.

The chain recombines TRBV29-1 with TRBJ2-3, with a weak D call TRBD2 (6 bases). Germline loops: CDR1 SQVTM, CDR2 ANQGSEA. Trimming stripped 1 base from V and 2 bases from J, with 13 bases between. The CDR3 is 15 amino acids. The CDR3 loop reads CSVEGGLLDTDTQYF. The CDR3 DNA is TGCAGCGTTGAAGGGGGACTCCTTGACACAGATACGCAGTATTTT.

The chain couples TRBV27 to TRBJ1-3, with 7 bases aligning to TRBD1. In germline, CDR1 is MNHEY, CDR2 SMNVEV (reference sequence). The CDR3 covers 15 residues. V lost 5 bases to trimming and J lost 3 bases; unmatched junction nucleotides: 7. The CDR3 spells CASSPTGEGGNTIYF. The CDR3 DNA sequence: TGTGCCAGCAGTCCAACAGGGGAAGGTGGAAACACCATATATTTT.

The DNA of the CDR3 is TGTGCCAGCAGCTTAGGGGCGGGGCGCACAGATACGCAGTATTTT. This translates into CASSLGAGRTDTQYF. The rearrangement joins TRBV11-2 to TRBJ2-3; tentatively, D is TRBD2 (6 bases). Germline assignment: CDR1 SGHAT and CDR2 FQNNGV. With 1 base removed from V and 1 base from J, the gap between germline ends came to 9 bases. The CDR3 is 15 amino acids.

On this clone: This CDR3 is also generated by other DNA sequences in the sample. The chain employs TRBV7-9 and TRBJ1-1; D is perhaps TRBD1 (5 bases). There are 14 residues in the CDR3. V was pared by 1 base and J by 5 bases, with 11 bases between. Germline CDR1 is SEHNR and CDR2 is FQNEAQ (reference sequence). The chain's CDR3 is CASSLGWGGTEAFF. The CDR3 region has the DNA TGTGCCAGCAGCTTAGGATGGGGGGGTACTGAAGCTTTCTTT.

The chain recombines TRBV25-1 with TRBJ2-3; TRBD1 matches 7 bases. The CDR3 sequence is 14 residues long. Germline values: CDR1 MGHDK, CDR2 SYGVNS. J lost 2 bases, V lost 4 bases, and 3 bases had no gene match. CDR3 region: CASSGGTDTDTQYF. The DNA of the CDR3 is TGTGCCAGCAGTGGAGGGACAGACACAGATACGCAGTATTTT. Drawing the rest from reference TRBV25-1 and TRBJ2-3, the complete variable domain is EADIYQTPRYLVIGTGKKITLECSQTMGHDKMYWYQQDPGMELHLIHYSYGVNSTEKGDLSSESTVSRIRTEHFPLTLESARPSHTSQYLCASSGGTDTDTQYFGPGTRLTVL.

The V call is TRBV5-1, the J call TRBJ2-1, with a weak D call TRBD1 (5 bases). V was clipped by 4 bases and J by 1 base, with 9 bases between them. This CDR3 comprises 14 residues. Looked up from germline, CDR1 is SGHRS and CDR2 is YFSETQ. The CDR3 here is CASSPQGSYNEQFF. In nucleotides, the CDR3 is TGCGCCAGCAGCCCCCAGGGTTCCTACAATGAGCAGTTCTTC.

V and J are TRBV5-1 and TRBJ1-1; a possible D gene is TRBD1 (5 bases). V was shortened by 4 bases and J by 2 bases, with 9 bases between the two germline ends. The CDR3 spans 13 residues. Germline assignment: CDR1 SGHRS and CDR2 YFSETQ. Written as DNA, the CDR3 is TGCGCCAGCAGCCCGGGGACTAACACTGAAGCTTTCTTT. As protein: CASSPGTNTEAFF.

The V and J genes are TRBV5-1 and TRBJ2-3; tentative D call: TRBD1 (6 bases). The CDR3 extends over 14 amino acids. V lost 6 bases to trimming and J lost 0 bases, with 11 bases between them. Germline V gene sequence: CDR1 SGHRS, CDR2 YFSETQ. CDR3 sequence: CASMTGASTDTQYF. CDR3 nucleotides: TGCGCCAGCATGACAGGAGCGAGCACAGATACGCAGTATTTT. Full variable domain (outside the CDR3, taken from reference TRBV5-1 and TRBJ2-3): KAGVTQTPRYLIKTRGQQVTLSCSPISGHRSVSWYQQTPGQGLQFLFEYFSETQRNKGNFPGRFSGRQFSNSRSEMNVSTLELGDSALYLCASMTGASTDTQYFGPGTRLTVL.

The rearrangement links TRBV4-2 to TRBJ1-3; the D is unclear. Germline CDR1 is LGHNA and CDR2 is YNFKEQ. The CDR3 is 16 amino acids. The germline V and J ends were trimmed by 5 bases and 0 bases, with 14 bases remaining between them. The chain's CDR3 is CASSFAEGNSGNTIYF. Here the CDR3 DNA reads TGTGCCAGCAGCTTCGCTGAGGGTAACTCTGGAAACACCATATATTTT.

On this clone: The junction differs from germline at one of its ends, possibly a read error. The chain employs TRBV4-1 and TRBJ2-2, with 8 bases matching TRBD2. From germline, CDR1 is MGHRA and CDR2 YSYEKL. This CDR3 is built from 17 residues. The CDR3 DNA follows: TGCGCCGGCAGCCATGAACCGGGACTAGGCGGGGCCGGGGAGCTGTTTTTT. Its protein is CAGSHEPGLGGAGELFF.

This clone was counted a few times. The chain is built from TRBV7-8 and TRBJ1-1, with D possibly being TRBD1 (6 bases). This CDR3 spans 16 amino acids. The ends were cut back, 1 base at V and 0 bases at J, with 12 bases in the middle. Germline V gives CDR1 SGHVS, CDR2 FQNEAQ. For the CDR3, the DNA is TGTGCCAGCAGCTTAGTACAGGGAAGTTTGAACACTGAAGCTTTCTTT. Translation: CASSLVQGSLNTEAFF.

The chain uses TRBV5-1 and TRBJ1-5; D is ambiguous. Trimming shortened V by 0 bases and J by 3 bases, and 7 bases separated the two germline ends. This CDR3 comprises 14 residues. CDR1 SGHRS and CDR2 YFSETQ come from the germline V gene. CDR3 coding DNA: TGCGCCAGCAGCTTGGGAGGGTTCAATCAGCCCCAGCATTTT. Amino acid sequence: CASSLGGFNQPQHF.

V and J are TRBV6-5 and TRBJ1-5, with a tentative D call TRBD1 (6 bases). This CDR3 spans 14 amino acids. CDR1 and CDR2 from the germline V gene are MNHEY and SVGAGI. Trimming removed 6 bases at V and 0 bases at J, with 9 bases between. The CDR3 sequence is CASRPDSSNQPQHF. The CDR3 nucleotides read TGTGCCAGCAGACCGGACAGTAGCAATCAGCCCCAGCATTTT.

This chain links TRBV6-1 with TRBJ2-5; D remains unclear. With 4 bases removed from V and 5 bases from J, the gap between germline ends came to 8 bases. The germline CDR1 and CDR2 sequences are MNHNS and SASEGT. The CDR3 is 12 amino acids. The CDR3 sequence: CASSVGGETQYF. The CDR3 nucleotides are TGTGCCAGCAGTGTCGGCGGCGAGACCCAGTACTTC.

V is TRBV28 and J is TRBJ2-5, with 9 bases aligning to TRBD2. Near its end, the DNA agrees better with TRBJ2-7, so the J call may be wrong. This CDR3 has 14 amino acids. Germline loops: CDR1 MDHEN, CDR2 SYDVKM. The CDR3 region is CASSLRTSAGEQYF. CDR3 nucleotides: TGTGCCAGCAGTCTCCGGACTAGCGCGGGCGAGCAGTACTTC.

The chain uses TRBV6-1 and TRBJ1-5; the D gene is possibly TRBD1 (5 bases). This CDR3 is 15 amino acids long. Trimming pared 2 bases from V and 0 bases from J, leaving 8 bases between. Germline V gene sequence: CDR1 MNHNS, CDR2 SASEGT. The CDR3 DNA reads TGTGCCAGCAGTGAACGTGACAGTAGCAATCAGCCCCAGCATTTT. Encoded protein: CASSERDSSNQPQHF.

A note on this clone: In the same sample, other DNA sequences code for this CDR3. The rearrangement links TRBV27 to TRBJ2-1; 7 bases line up with TRBD1. This CDR3 comprises 14 residues. The trim removed 6 bases at V and 4 bases at J, leaving 6 bases unmatched. CDR1 is MNHEY and CDR2 is SMNVEV in the germline V gene (reference sequence). This CDR3 reads CASRRQGKYNEQFF. For the CDR3, the DNA is TGTGCCAGCAGGCGACAGGGAAAATACAATGAGCAGTTCTTC.

This clone came up once. This sequence joins TRBV18 and TRBJ1-1, with 9 bases lining up with TRBD1. Per germline, CDR1 KGHSH and CDR2 LQKENI. The junction had 5 bases not matched to a gene; V was cut back by 3 bases and J by 6 bases. The CDR3 is 14 residues long. In DNA, the CDR3 is TGTGCCAGCTCACCGGACAGGGGTATCGCTGAAGCTTTCTTT. Protein: CASSPDRGIAEAFF.